This T cell receptor (beta chain) was retrieved from a study of T cells in women clearing cervical HPV infection. Comment on this clone: What it binds is unknown. Coverage ceases 3 residues before the CDR3 finishes, and the germline J gene fills in the end. Other DNA sequences within the sample encode an identical CDR3.

Using immunoSEQ multiplex PCR, the repertoire was profiled, and TCRdb retains in-frame clones only, with some absent. The table lists tens of thousands of clones. V lost 0 bases and J lost 4, with 18 bases in between. Germline assignment: CDR1 KGHSH and CDR2 LQKENI. This CDR3 has 17 residues. Study-wide points: Unknown T-cell numbers per sample may underlie the richness differences.

Sequencing was performed on blood buffy coat. J is TRBJ1-1 and V is TRBV18, with D perhaps matching TRBD1 (5 bases). This TCR was recovered from a woman aged 18 to 69 with a cervical HPV16 infection that either progressed to CIN3+ or cleared (not recorded which). The chain's CDR3 is CASSPPAGPPGVTEAFF. Incomplete CDR3 DNA: TGTGCCAGCTCACCACCGGCGGGACCCCCGGGGGTCACTGAA.